Shown below are 8 T cell receptor beta chains from a single sample sequenced in a study of T cells after yellow fever vaccination. Each CDR3 protein is one row after TCRdb ran MiXCR on the 5' RACE reads. The table shows hundreds of thousands of distinct CDR3 sequences, with more than 9% occurring only once. Specimen: PBMCs, collected on the day of the yellow fever booster vaccination. These receptor sequences come from a man aged 25-45 years who received the YFV17D yellow fever vaccine.

This clonotype was seen more than once but under ten times. The chain uses TRBV19 and TRBJ2-3, with TRBD2 matching over 11 bases. Trimming took 6 bases from V and 4 from J; bases not matched to a gene: 12. Germline V lookup: CDR1 LNHDA, CDR2 SQIVND (reference sequence). The CDR3 consists of 17 residues. CDR3: CASSNLLAGGWSDTQYF. Written as DNA, the CDR3 is TGTGCCAGTAGCAATCTCCTAGCGGGAGGCTGGTCAGATACGCAGTATTTT. The full variable domain, rest sourced from reference TRBV19 and TRBJ2-3, is DGGITQSPKYLFRKEGQNVTLSCEQNLNHDAMYWYRQDPGQGLRLIYYSQIVNDFQKGDIAEGYSVSREKKESFPLTVTSAQKNPTAFYLCASSNLLAGGWSDTQYFGPGTRLTVL.

This clonotype appeared a few times. Its ends do not fully match the called genes, so a read error is possible. The chain employs TRBV7-7 and TRBJ2-1; 10 bases align to TRBD1. Germline V gives CDR1 SSHAT, CDR2 FNYEAQ (reference sequence). This CDR3 comprises 15 residues. As DNA, the CDR3 is TGTGCTAGCAGCTTTGGGACAGGGGATAACAATGAGCAGTTCTTC. Amino acid sequence: CASSFGTGDNNEQFF.

V and J are TRBV5-1 and TRBJ2-5; no firm D call. From germline, CDR1 is SGHRS and CDR2 YFSETQ. Trimming took off 4 bases at V and 5 bases at J, with 15 bases between the two ends. The length of the CDR3 is 14 residues. CDR3 sequence (DNA): TGCGCCAGCAGCCAGCCCGGATTTGGGGAGACCCAGTACTTC. This sequence encodes CASSQPGFGETQYF.

The gene calls are TRBV24-1 and TRBJ2-1, with D unresolved. This CDR3 has 18 amino acids. The V gene lost 2 bases and the J gene lost 2 bases, with 18 bases spanning the gap. Looked up from germline, CDR1 is KGHDR and CDR2 is SFDVKD. CDR3 bases: TGTGCCACCAGTGATTCCTCGCCTGGGGTCGATGCCTACAATGAGCAGTTCTTC. Translating gives CATSDSSPGVDAYNEQFF.

This chain uses TRBV12-3 or TRBV12-4 with TRBJ2-2; TRBD2 matches 11 bases. CDR3 length: 16 residues. V trimming: 6 bases; J trimming: 5 bases; junction bases outside the gene matches: 8. In DNA, the CDR3 is TGTGCCAGCAGCCCTCTAGCGGGAGGAATGACCGGGGAGCTGTTTTTT. Translation: CASSPLAGGMTGELFF.

This rearrangement joins TRBV6-2 or TRBV6-3 to TRBJ1-5; D unclear. Per the germline V gene, CDR1 is MNHEY and CDR2 is SVGEGT. Deletions cut 5 bases from V and 5 bases from J, with 10 bases between. CDR3 length equals 13 residues. The CDR3 here is CASSGYRDQPQHF. CDR3 DNA sequence: TGTGCCAGCAGTGGTTACAGAGATCAGCCCCAGCATTTT.

The chain couples TRBV5-1 to TRBJ1-4; perhaps TRBD1 as D (6 bases). The germline V gene encodes CDR1 SGHRS and CDR2 YFSETQ. CDR3 size: 16 residues. The V end was cut by 6 bases, the J end by 6 bases, with 21 bases between. CDR3 coding DNA: TGCGCCAGCAAACCACGTGGTGGACAGCGAGATGAAAAACTGTTTTTT. Translated: CASKPRGGQRDEKLFF.

This clonotype was seen more than once but under ten times. The chain employs TRBV9 and TRBJ1-6; no firm D call. V was trimmed by 0 bases and J by 7 bases, leaving 11 bases between them. Germline-derived CDR1 and CDR2 are SGDLS and YYNGEE. The CDR3 is 15 residues long. CDR3: CASSVGYRGNSPLHF. The CDR3 DNA is TGTGCCAGCAGCGTAGGGTACCGCGGGAATTCACCCCTCCACTTT.